These T cell receptor beta chains were read from a single sample in a study of cytomegalovirus exposure and HLA in healthy donors. Some clones are missing from TCRdb's copy, which holds only in-frame ones; the method was immunoSEQ multiplex PCR. The table lists tens of thousands of clones, roughly 91% of them singletons. The sequenced sample consisted of PBMCs. The receptors were gathered from a man aged 30-40 years in good health and CMV-seronegative. The CDR3 runs from the conserved cysteine through the conserved F or W. The D gene is left open where the match is weak. Where a row states a size, it is once, few, many or the class of an expanded clone; other rows omit it.

d_gene	v_gene	abundance	j_gene	CDR3nt	CDR3aa
-	TRBV27	-	TRBJ2-7	TGTGCCAGCAGTCCTTGGGACTCCAATAGGGGAGAGCAGTACTTC	CASSPWDSNRGEQYF
-	TRBV7-3	-	TRBJ2-3	TGTGCCAGCAGCTTAACGGCGGGCTCCTCGCCCACAGATACGCAGTATTTT	CASSLTAGSSPTDTQYF
TRBD2	TRBV4-1	-	TRBJ2-3	TGCGCCAGCAGCCTGCTAGCGGGAGGAGAGGATACGCAGTATTTT	CASSLLAGGEDTQYF
TRBD2	TRBV5-4	-	TRBJ2-3	TGTGCCAGCAGCGGGGGTGGCCTAGCGGGCTTCACAGATACGCAGTATTTT	CASSGGGLAGFTDTQYF
TRBD2	TRBV4-2	-	TRBJ2-1	TGTGCCAGCAGCCATTCTGTAAGCGGGAGCTACAATGAGCAGTTCTTC	CASSHSVSGSYNEQFF
-	TRBV9	-	TRBJ2-1	TGTGCCAGCAGCGTAGATGGCGGAAGCTCCTACAATGAGCAGTTCTTC	CASSVDGGSSYNEQFF
-	TRBV4-1	once	TRBJ2-2	TGCGCCAGCAGCCAAGGTGGTAGGGGTTCGAACACCGGGGAGCTGTTTTTT	CASSQGGRGSNTGELFF
-	TRBV6-1	-	TRBJ1-5	TGTGCCAGCATTGGGACATATTATAGCAATCAGCCCCAGCATTTT	CASIGTYYSNQPQHF
TRBD2	TRBV5-1	-	TRBJ2-1	TGCGCCAGCAGCCCGGGACTAGCGGGCCCACCGACCTCCTACAATGAGCAGTTCTTC	CASSPGLAGPPTSYNEQFF
-	TRBV5-1	once	TRBJ2-5	TGCGCCAGCAGCTTTACAGAGCAAGAGACCCAGTACTTC	CASSFTEQETQYF
TRBD1	TRBV7-6	once	TRBJ1-1	TGTGCCAGCAGCTTAGCGGGGACAGGAAGTGGCACTGAAGCTTTCTTT	CASSLAGTGSGTEAFF
-	TRBV5-1	-	TRBJ1-2	TGCGCCAGCAGCTTGGACTCTACAGGAGCTGGAGGCTACACCTTC	CASSLDSTGAGGYTF
TRBD2	TRBV5-1	-	TRBJ2-1	TGCGCCAGCAGCTTGTTCGGGACTAGCGGGGGGGCCGTAATGAATGAGCAGTTCTTC	CASSLFGTSGGAVMNEQFF
-	TRBV27	-	TRBJ2-1	TGTGCCAGCAGTTTAGGGGGGAGCTCCTACAATGAGCAGTTCTTC	CASSLGGSSYNEQFF
-	TRBV28	once	TRBJ2-3	TGTGCCAGCACCATAGGGGTCCCAATCACAGATACGCAGTATTTT	CASTIGVPITDTQYF
TRBD1	TRBV18	-	TRBJ1-2	TGTGCCAGCTCACGCATCGACAGGGAGAAATACTATGGCTACACCTTC	CASSRIDREKYYGYTF
-	TRBV25-1	few	TRBJ1-2	TGTGCCAGCAGTGGGTACAACAGGGATGGCTACACCTTC	CASSGYNRDGYTF
TRBD1	TRBV11-2	-	TRBJ1-5	TGTGCCAGCAGCTTAGCAGGGGGTGGCAATCAGCCCCAGCATTTT	CASSLAGGGNQPQHF
TRBD2	TRBV18	-	TRBJ2-5	TGTGCCAGCTCACAGAAGGTGACTAGCGGGATCGGTGAGACCCAGTACTTC	CASSQKVTSGIGETQYF
-	TRBV5-1	-	TRBJ1-5	TGCGCCATCGATCAGCCCCAGCATTTT	CAIDQPQHF
TRBD2	TRBV9	-	TRBJ2-1	TGTGCCAGCAGCGTAGTTCTTTTAGCGGGAGGGCCAATCGGTGAGCAGTTCTTC	CASSVVLLAGGPIGEQFF
TRBD1	TRBV19	-	TRBJ1-2	TGTGCCAGTATGGGACAGGGGGCGTTTTATGGCTACACCTTC	CASMGQGAFYGYTF
-	TRBV19	-	TRBJ2-7	TGTGCCAGTAGTGTGACAGCCTCCTACGAGCAGTACTTC	CASSVTASYEQYF
-	TRBV5-4	-	TRBJ2-6	TGTGCCAGCAGCTTGGTGGGAGCTGGGGCCAACGTCCTGACTTTC	CASSLVGAGANVLTF
-	TRBV5-1	-	TRBJ1-4	TGCGCCAGCAGCTCCGATGTGAGGGCAGGAGAAAAACTGTTTTTT	CASSSDVRAGEKLFF
-	TRBV28	once	TRBJ2-3	TGTGCCAGCAGTTCCCAGACAGGAGATACGCAGTATTTT	CASSSQTGDTQYF
-	TRBV7-2	-	TRBJ1-5	TGTGCCAGCAGCTCCGGACAGACGCCGTATAGCAATCAGCCCCAGCATTTT	CASSSGQTPYSNQPQHF
-	TRBV30	-	TRBJ1-5	TGTGCCTGGAGTGGAGGTTTCGATCAGCCCCAGCATTTT	CAWSGGFDQPQHF
-	TRBV6-1	-	TRBJ2-5	TGTGCCAGCAGTACCAGGGCTCCTAAAGAGACCCAGTACTTC	CASSTRAPKETQYF
-	TRBV5-8	-	TRBJ1-6	TGTGCCAGCAGTTTCAGAAATTCACCCCTCCACTTT	CASSFRNSPLHF
-	TRBV28	-	TRBJ2-4	TGTGCCAGCAGTTCTGGGGGGGCCGCCAAAAACATTCAGTACTTC	CASSSGGAAKNIQYF
-	TRBV28	-	TRBJ1-1	TGTGCCAGCAGTCCCGGGGGGGTTCTCCTGAACACTGAAGCTTTCTTT	CASSPGGVLLNTEAFF
TRBD1	TRBV28	once	TRBJ1-5	TGTGCCAGCAGCCTTCCGGGACAGGGGGATCAGCCCCAGCATTTT	CASSLPGQGDQPQHF
-	TRBV6-5	once	TRBJ1-1	TGTGCCAGCAGTAAGACAGGAGCCTACACTGAAGCTTTCTTT	CASSKTGAYTEAFF
TRBD2	TRBV2	-	TRBJ2-3	TGTGCCAGCAGTACTCGGGACTACACAGATACGCAGTATTTT	CASSTRDYTDTQYF
TRBD2	TRBV19	-	TRBJ2-1	TGTGCCAGTACCCCTCTAGCGGGAGTAGGTAATGAGCAGTTCTTC	CASTPLAGVGNEQFF
-	TRBV11-2	-	TRBJ2-1	TGTGCCAGCAGCCCGGCCCGGAGTCGAGGCAATGAGCAGTTCTTC	CASSPARSRGNEQFF
-	TRBV2	-	TRBJ1-5	TGTGCCAGCAGTAAAGGACAGATAAATCAGCCCCAGCATTTT	CASSKGQINQPQHF
-	TRBV9	-	TRBJ2-7	TGTGCCAGCAGCGCCACCGGGACTCAAAGCTCCTACGAGCAGTACTTC	CASSATGTQSSYEQYF
TRBD1	TRBV10-2	-	TRBJ1-1	TGCGCCAGCAGAGAACCGGACAGGGGGCCTGAAGCTTTCTTT	CASREPDRGPEAFF
-	TRBV4-2	-	TRBJ2-2	TGTGCCAGCAGCCAGGTCTTCGACAGCCTCACCGGGGAGCTGTTTTTT	CASSQVFDSLTGELFF
TRBD1	TRBV6-1	-	TRBJ1-2	TGTGCCAGCAGTGCCCAGACAGGGACTAACTATGGCTACACCTTC	CASSAQTGTNYGYTF
-	TRBV7-8	-	TRBJ2-1	TGTGCCAGCAGCTTAGACGGGAGCTCCTACAATGAGCAGTTCTTC	CASSLDGSSYNEQFF
-	TRBV7-8	-	TRBJ2-2	TGTGCCAGCAGCTTAAATACGGGGAGGCCTACCGGGGAGCTGTTTTTT	CASSLNTGRPTGELFF
-	TRBV7-9	-	TRBJ1-1	TGTGCCAGCAGCCAAGGCCCGGGCACTGAAGCTTTCTTT	CASSQGPGTEAFF
TRBD1	TRBV5-8	-	TRBJ2-7	TGTGCCAGCAGCTATTACTCCGTGGGGACAGGGTTTTCCCACGAGCAGTACTTC	CASSYYSVGTGFSHEQYF